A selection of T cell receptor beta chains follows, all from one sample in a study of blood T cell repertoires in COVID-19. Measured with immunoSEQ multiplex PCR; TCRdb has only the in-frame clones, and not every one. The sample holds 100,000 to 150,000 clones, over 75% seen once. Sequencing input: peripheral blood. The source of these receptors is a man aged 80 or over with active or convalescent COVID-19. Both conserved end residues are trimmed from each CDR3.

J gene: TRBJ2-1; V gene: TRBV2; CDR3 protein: ASSEDRSTGIGEF
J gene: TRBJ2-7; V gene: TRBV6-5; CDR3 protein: ASRQGVGLFYEQY
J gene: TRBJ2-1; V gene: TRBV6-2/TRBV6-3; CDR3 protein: ASSSSGQGYNEQF
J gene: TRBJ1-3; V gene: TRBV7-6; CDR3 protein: ASSLEAGFSGNTIY
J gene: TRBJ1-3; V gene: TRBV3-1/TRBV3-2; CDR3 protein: ASSPRADSGNTIY
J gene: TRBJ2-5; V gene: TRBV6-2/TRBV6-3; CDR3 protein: ASSSGGAEEETQY
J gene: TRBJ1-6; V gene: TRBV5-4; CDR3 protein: ASSRTQGVYSPLH
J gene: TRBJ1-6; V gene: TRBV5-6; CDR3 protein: ASSFGPKIPLH
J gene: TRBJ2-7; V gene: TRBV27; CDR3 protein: ASSLHTGTGGFSYEQY
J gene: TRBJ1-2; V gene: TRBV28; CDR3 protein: ASSSPSSDRGDGYT
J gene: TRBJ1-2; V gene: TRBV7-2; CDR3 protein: ASSLVGQGGGYT
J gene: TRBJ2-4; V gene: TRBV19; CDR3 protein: ASSGRNTGSDVQY
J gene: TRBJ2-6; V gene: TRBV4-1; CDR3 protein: ASSQTASGANVLT
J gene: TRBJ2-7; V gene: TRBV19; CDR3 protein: ASSISGQGDYEQY
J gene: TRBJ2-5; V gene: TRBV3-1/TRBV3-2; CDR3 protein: ASSLDRMSETQY
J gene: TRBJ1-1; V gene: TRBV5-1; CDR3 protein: ASSVQTGDAEAF
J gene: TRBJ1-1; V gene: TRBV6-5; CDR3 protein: ASSPAGETEAF
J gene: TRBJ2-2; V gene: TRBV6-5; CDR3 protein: ASIPHGTTGELF
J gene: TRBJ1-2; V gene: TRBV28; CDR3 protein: ASSRGSVGYT
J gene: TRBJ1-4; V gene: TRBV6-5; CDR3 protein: ASSRQGSNEKLF
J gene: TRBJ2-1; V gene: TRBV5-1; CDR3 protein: ASSPAWTSGNEQF
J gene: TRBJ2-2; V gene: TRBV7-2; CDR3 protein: ASSLGLAGAGELF
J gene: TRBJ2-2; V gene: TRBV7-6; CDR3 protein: ASSVGSGGNTGELF
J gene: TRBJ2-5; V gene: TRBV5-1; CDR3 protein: ASSFSGEETQY
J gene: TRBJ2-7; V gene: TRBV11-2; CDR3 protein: ASSLRLAGMYEQY
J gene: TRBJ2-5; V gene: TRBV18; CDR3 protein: ASSPVSTSGETQY
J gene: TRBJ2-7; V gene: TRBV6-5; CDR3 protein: ASLKQGIYEQY
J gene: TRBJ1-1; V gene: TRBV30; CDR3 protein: AWTGGTAPNTEAF
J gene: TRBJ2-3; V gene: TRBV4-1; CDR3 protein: ASSQGPLAGGPGTDTQY
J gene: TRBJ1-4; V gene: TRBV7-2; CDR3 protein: ASSFRSVQGAINEKLF
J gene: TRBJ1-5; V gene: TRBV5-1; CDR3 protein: ASSLDSRNQPQH
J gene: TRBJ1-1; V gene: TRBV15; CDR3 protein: ATSRASLDTEAF
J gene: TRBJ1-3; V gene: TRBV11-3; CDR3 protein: ASSSRQVGNTIY
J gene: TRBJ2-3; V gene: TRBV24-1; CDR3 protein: ATSDLRRGSTDTQY
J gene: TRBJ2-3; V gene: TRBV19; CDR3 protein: ASSIDRGTGRGDTQY
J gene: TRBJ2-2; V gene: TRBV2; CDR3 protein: ASSEDRGLIGELF
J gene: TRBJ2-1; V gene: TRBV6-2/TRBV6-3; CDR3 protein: ASSRWLAGVPNEQF
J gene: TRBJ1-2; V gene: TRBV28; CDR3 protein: AVLRLAGYGYT
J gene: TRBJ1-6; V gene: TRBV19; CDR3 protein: ASSEGASSYNSPLH
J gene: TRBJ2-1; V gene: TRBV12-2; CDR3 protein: ASRLGKAGGPSNEQF